This entry features one TCR beta chain sequence. The entry originates in a study of blood T cell repertoires in COVID-19. For the study at large: Acute and convalescent COVID-19 samples came from the United States, Italy and Spain.

This CDR3 contains 16 residues. Trimming stripped 0 bases from V and 7 bases from J, with 14 bases between. Looked up from germline, CDR1 is SGHTS and CDR2 is YDEGEE. Method: immunoSEQ multiplex PCR; TCRdb's copy keeps in-frame clones and lacks some. This table has 120,000 to 150,000 clones, just under 90% appearing once. The receptor was isolated from an elderly woman with acute or convalescent COVID-19. The V call is TRBV5-8, the J call TRBJ1-6, with D uncertain. The sequencing input was peripheral blood. The CDR3 here is CASSLEGRWENSPLHF. The CDR3 region has the DNA TGTGCCAGCAGCTTGGAAGGGAGGTGGGAGAATTCACCCCTCCACTTT.